A single sample gave rise to the 24 T cell receptor beta chains below, sequenced in a study of identical twins. TCRdb called the 5' RACE reads again in MiXCR, with one record for every CDR3 protein. The sample contains hundreds of thousands of distinct CDR3 sequences, approximately 20% of which appear only once. These records were also assigned to another study, of yellow fever vaccine responses in identical twins.

Sequenced sample: CD4+ T cells sorted from blood. All receptors come from a woman between 18 and 29 years old in good health.

The CDR3, as DNA: TGTGCCAGCAGTTTCGGCGGGAGGATAACAGATACGCAGTATTTT. Its protein is CASSFGGRITDTQYF. The chain recombines TRBV28 with TRBJ2-3; 8 bases line up with TRBD2. The length of the CDR3 is 15 residues. Germline V gene sequence: CDR1 MDHEN, CDR2 SYDVKM. V was clipped by 3 bases and J by 3 bases; unmatched bases: 5.

This chain joins TRBV4-1 and TRBJ2-3; 7 bases map to TRBD1. The CDR3 totals 17 residues. Losses at the gene ends were 3 bases for V and 4 bases for J; bases not matched to a gene: 13. In germline, CDR1 is MGHRA, CDR2 YSYEKL. CDR3 protein: CASSQEPPGTVSDTQYF. The CDR3 DNA reads as TGCGCCAGCAGCCAGGAGCCTCCGGGGACAGTATCAGATACGCAGTATTTT.

This clonotype was seen many times. The V call is TRBV5-5, the J call TRBJ2-5; D gene uncertain. V was shortened by 5 bases and J by 2 bases, with 7 bases between the two germline ends. Germline loops: CDR1 SGHKS, CDR2 YYEKEE (reference sequence). The CDR3 has 12 residues. The CDR3 coding sequence is TGTGCCAGCAGTGTCCAACAAGAGACCCAGTACTTC. This codes for CASSVQQETQYF.

The rearrangement uses TRBV3-1 and TRBJ2-1; either TRBD1 or TRBD2 may supply D (5 bases each). The CDR3 contains 15 residues. Trimming took 1 base from V and 6 from J, leaving 13 bases between them. Germline CDR1 and CDR2: LGHDT and YNNKEL (reference sequence). For the CDR3, the DNA is TGTGCCAGCAGCCAAGTCCTAGCAGGGACCAATGAGCAGTTCTTC. Encoded protein: CASSQVLAGTNEQFF.

J is TRBJ1-3 and V is TRBV6-5; D is ambiguous. The CDR3 totals 15 residues. Trimming removed 1 base at V and 0 bases at J, with 7 bases between. Looked up from germline, CDR1 is MNHEY and CDR2 is SVGAGI. The CDR3 nucleotides read TGTGCCAGCAGTTACTACGGCACCTCTGGAAACACCATATATTTT. It is translated as CASSYYGTSGNTIYF.

This clonotype was counted a few times. This chain joins TRBV10-3 and TRBJ1-1; D is uncertain. CDR3 length: 13 amino acids. Germline V lookup: CDR1 ENHRY, CDR2 SYGVKD. V was trimmed by 8 bases and J by 4 bases, leaving 14 bases between them. For the CDR3, the DNA is TGTGCCATCCGGGCCGGGCCGGGCACTGAAGCTTTCTTT. Translating gives CAIRAGPGTEAFF.

This clonotype was observed a few times. The J gene is TRBJ2-6, the V gene TRBV5-1; tentative D call: TRBD2 (5 bases). Germline CDR1 SGHRS, CDR2 YFSETQ. The V end was cut by 1 base, the J end by 4 bases, with 15 bases between. The CDR3 covers 17 residues. Written as DNA, the CDR3 is TGCGCCAGCAGCTTGTCGGGAAAGCCCTCGGGGGCCAACGTCCTGACTTTC. It yields the protein CASSLSGKPSGANVLTF. Full variable domain (outside the CDR3, taken from reference TRBV5-1 and TRBJ2-6): KAGVTQTPRYLIKTRGQQVTLSCSPISGHRSVSWYQQTPGQGLQFLFEYFSETQRNKGNFPGRFSGRQFSNSRSEMNVSTLELGDSALYLCASSLSGKPSGANVLTFGAGSRLTVL.

The chain combines TRBV7-2 with TRBJ2-5, with 7 bases aligning to TRBD2. The germline V gene has CDR1 SGHTA and CDR2 FQGNSA. Trimming removed 9 bases from V and 5 bases from J; junction bases left unmatched: 3. This CDR3 spans 11 amino acids. CDR3 coding DNA: TGTGCCAGAGCCGGGGGGGAGACCCAGTACTTC. Its translation is CARAGGETQYF.

This chain links TRBV16 with TRBJ2-6; TRBD2 is a possible D gene (5 bases). V lost 4 bases, J lost 0 bases, and 7 bases lay in between. The CDR3 is 15 amino acids. CDR1 KGHSY and CDR2 FQNENV come from the germline V gene. The CDR3 nucleotides are TGTGCCAGCAGCCGAGGGTACTCTGGGGCCAACGTCCTGACTTTC. It codes for CASSRGYSGANVLTF.

This clonotype has just a few counts. This chain joins TRBV15 and TRBJ2-1; possibly TRBD1 for D (6 bases). The V end was cut by 1 base, the J end by 0 bases, with 13 bases between. This CDR3 spans 17 amino acids. CDR1 LNHNV and CDR2 YYDKDF come from the germline V gene (reference sequence). CDR3 DNA sequence: TGTGCCACCAGCAGAGTTGCCGGGACATTCTCCTACAATGAGCAGTTCTTC. Amino acids: CATSRVAGTFSYNEQFF.

This chain uses TRBV20-1 with TRBJ2-1; D is ambiguous. The CDR3 loop spans 15 amino acids. In germline, CDR1 is DFQATT, CDR2 SNEGSKA (reference sequence). Trimming shortened V by 5 bases and J by 0 bases, and 14 bases separated the two germline ends. The CDR3 sequence is CSADAVVSSYNEQFF. The CDR3 region has the DNA TGCAGTGCTGACGCGGTCGTGAGCTCCTACAATGAGCAGTTCTTC.

The chain has TRBV27 and TRBJ1-1; the D gene is possibly TRBD1 (5 bases). CDR1 is MNHEY and CDR2 is SMNVEV in the germline V gene (reference sequence). The CDR3 spans 13 residues. Trimming removed 2 bases from V and 6 bases from J, with 10 bases in between. CDR3 residues: CASSLEFRAEAFF. The CDR3 bases are TGTGCCAGCAGTTTAGAGTTCAGGGCTGAAGCTTTCTTT.

This clonotype was seen a few times. The CDR3 here is CASSVEVGSSYNEQFF. The CDR3 nucleotides read TGTGCCAGCAGCGTAGAGGTCGGGAGCTCCTACAATGAGCAGTTCTTC. The chain recombines TRBV9 with TRBJ2-1, with D possibly being TRBD2 (6 bases). This CDR3 region has 16 residues. Germline CDR1 is SGDLS and CDR2 is YYNGEE. Deletions cut 0 bases from V and 0 bases from J, with 10 bases between. Based on the CDR3 plus reference TRBV9 and TRBJ2-1, the full variable domain is DSGVTQTPKHLITATGQRVTLRCSPRSGDLSVYWYQQSLDQGLQFLIQYYNGEERAKGNILERFSAQQFPDLHSELNLSSLELGDSALYFCASSVEVGSSYNEQFFGPGTRLTVL.

The gene calls are TRBV28 and TRBJ1-5; D is undetermined. The germline CDR1 and CDR2 sequences are MDHEN and SYDVKM. Trimming took off 3 bases at V and 2 bases at J, with 11 bases between the two ends. This CDR3 is 15 amino acids long. CDR3 region: CASSFGQPGNQPQHF. Here the CDR3 DNA reads TGTGCCAGCAGTTTCGGGCAGCCGGGCAATCAGCCCCAGCATTTT.

This clonotype was seen only a few times. The chain links TRBV12-3 or TRBV12-4 to TRBJ1-1; D is possibly TRBD1 (6 bases). Trimming removed 3 bases from V and 4 bases from J, with 12 bases in between. This CDR3 is 14 amino acids long. The CDR3 region is CASSFKGGGTEAFF. CDR3 sequence (DNA): TGTGCCAGCAGTTTTAAGGGGGGAGGCACTGAAGCTTTCTTT.

This clonotype was seen more than once but under ten times. V usage is TRBV19 and J usage is TRBJ1-6, with 7 bases aligning to TRBD1. Germline assignment: CDR1 LNHDA and CDR2 SQIVND (reference sequence). The CDR3 is made up of 15 amino acids. Trimming took 9 bases from V and 8 from J; bases not matched to a gene: 13. The CDR3 coding sequence is TGTGCCAGCGGGGACCGGGGACAGTCCTATTCACCCCTCCACTTT. Translated, it gives CASGDRGQSYSPLHF.

This clonotype was counted ten times or more. The V and J genes are TRBV19 and TRBJ2-1, with 8 bases fitting TRBD2. The CDR3 totals 11 residues. With V trimmed by 8 bases and J by 10 bases, 4 bases remained unmatched. The germline V gene has CDR1 LNHDA and CDR2 SQIVND (reference sequence). For the CDR3, the DNA is TGTGCCAGTTCGGTAGCGGGAGAGCAGTTCTTC. It encodes CASSVAGEQFF.

J is TRBJ2-2 and V is TRBV6-1; 14 nucleotides line up with TRBD2. V shed 7 bases, J shed 5 bases, and the junction held 9 bases outside the gene matches. This CDR3 has 17 amino acids. Germline loops: CDR1 MNHNS, CDR2 SASEGT. CDR3 residues: CASNRLAGGPGTGELFF. CDR3 sequence (DNA): TGTGCCAGCAACCGACTAGCGGGAGGGCCGGGTACCGGGGAGCTGTTTTTT.

The chain carries TRBV3-1 and TRBJ2-3; 8 nucleotides line up with TRBD1. V lost 2 bases to trimming and J lost 6 bases; unmatched junction nucleotides: 7. The germline gives CDR1 LGHDT, CDR2 YNNKEL (reference sequence). The CDR3 has 15 residues. The CDR3 DNA reads as TGTGCCAGCAGCCAAACTCGGACAGGGTCGGATACGCAGTATTTT. As protein: CASSQTRTGSDTQYF.

This clonotype was seen more than once but under ten times. CDR3 amino acids: CASSLEPQGPYNEQFF. DNA of the CDR3: TGTGCCAGCAGCTTAGAGCCCCAGGGTCCCTACAATGAGCAGTTCTTC. V is TRBV7-9 and J is TRBJ2-1, with a weak D call TRBD1 (5 bases). V gave up 1 base and J gave up 2 bases, with 12 bases separating them. Germline V lookup: CDR1 SEHNR, CDR2 FQNEAQ (reference sequence). The CDR3 is 16 amino acids.

The CDR3 DNA follows: TGTGCCAGCACCATCGTGGCAGGGTGGTCTGAAGCTTTCTTT. Amino acids: CASTIVAGWSEAFF. The chain has TRBV6-1 and TRBJ1-1, with a weak D call TRBD1 (5 bases). CDR3 size: 14 residues. V was clipped by 7 bases and J by 6 bases, with 18 bases between them. Germline CDR1 MNHNS, CDR2 SASEGT.

This clonotype was recorded a few times. The chain combines TRBV7-8 with TRBJ2-7, with TRBD2 as a possible D gene (6 bases). Germline V CDR1 and CDR2: SGHVS, FQNEAQ. The CDR3 covers 15 residues. With 0 bases removed from V and 6 bases from J, the gap between germline ends came to 15 bases. The CDR3 DNA sequence: TGTGCCAGCAGCTTAGCCTCATGGTTGGGGGGCGAGCAGTACGTC. Its translation is CASSLASWLGGEQYV.

The chain links TRBV4-1 to TRBJ2-3, with D uncertain. V lost 5 bases, J lost 2 bases, and 11 bases lay in between. This CDR3 is built from 14 residues. CDR1 and CDR2 (germline): MGHRA, YSYEKL. The chain's CDR3 is CASSVGYFTDTQYF. The CDR3 DNA follows: TGCGCCAGCAGCGTTGGGTATTTCACAGATACGCAGTATTTT.

This CDR3 is CASSTEGQGRETQYF. DNA for the CDR3: TGTGCCAGCAGTACCGAGGGACAGGGTCGAGAGACCCAGTACTTC. The chain links TRBV12-3 or TRBV12-4 to TRBJ2-5, with TRBD1 matching over 9 bases. The CDR3 covers 15 residues. V dropped 5 bases and J dropped 4; count of bases not matched to a gene: 8.